This section outlines one T cell receptor beta chain sequence together with its context. The CD8+ and CD4+ T cells were negatively isolated, with the TEMRA cells enriched by FACS. With random hexamers, about 0.5 to 1 ug RNA was reverse transcribed. Across 54 Vbeta and 13 Jbeta, TCR beta CDR3 was amplified with immunoSEQ multiplex PCR. TCRdb re-derived calls from the immunoSEQ multiplex PCR reads in MiXCR, one entry per CDR3 protein. Here the sample spans about 150,000 distinct CDR3 sequences, roughly 96% being singletons. These data are taken from a study of CD8 T cells in Susac syndrome. The sequence was collected from a human donor with multiple sclerosis. The sequenced material came from CD8+ T cells from PBMCs.

CDR3 in amino acids: CASSYGEGPEQYV. DNA for the CDR3: TGTGCCAGCAGTTACGGTGAGGGGCCCGAGCAGTACGTC. The rearrangement links TRBV6-6 to TRBJ2-7, with D possibly being TRBD1 or TRBD2 (5 bases each). Between the trimmed V and J ends, which lost 2 bases and 6 bases, there was a span of 11 bases. This CDR3 has 13 residues. Germline CDR1 and CDR2: MNHNY and SVGAGI (reference sequence).